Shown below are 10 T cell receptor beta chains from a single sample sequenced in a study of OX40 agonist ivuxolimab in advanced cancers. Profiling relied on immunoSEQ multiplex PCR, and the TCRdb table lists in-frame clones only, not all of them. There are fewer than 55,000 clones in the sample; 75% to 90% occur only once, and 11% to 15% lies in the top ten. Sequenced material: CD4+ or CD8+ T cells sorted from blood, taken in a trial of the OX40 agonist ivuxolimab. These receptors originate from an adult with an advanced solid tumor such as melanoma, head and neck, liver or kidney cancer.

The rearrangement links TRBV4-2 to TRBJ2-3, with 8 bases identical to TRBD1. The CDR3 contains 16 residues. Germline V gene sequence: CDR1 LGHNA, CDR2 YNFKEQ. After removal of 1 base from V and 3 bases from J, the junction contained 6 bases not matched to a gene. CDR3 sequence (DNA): TGTGCCAGCAGCCAAGCTTCAGGGGGCGGTACAGATACGCAGTATTTT. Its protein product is CASSQASGGGTDTQYF.

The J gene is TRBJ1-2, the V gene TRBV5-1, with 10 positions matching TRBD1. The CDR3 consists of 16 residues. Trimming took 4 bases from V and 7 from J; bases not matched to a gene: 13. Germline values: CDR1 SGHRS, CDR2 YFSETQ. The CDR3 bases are TGCGCCAGCAGCCCGGGGACAGGGGAAGAATGGGGTGGCTACACCTTC. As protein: CASSPGTGEEWGGYTF.

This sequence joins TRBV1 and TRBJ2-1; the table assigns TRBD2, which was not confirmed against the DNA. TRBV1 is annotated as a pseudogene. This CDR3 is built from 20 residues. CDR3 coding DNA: TGCACCAGCAGCCAAGAATTTGGACTAGCGGGGGGGCTTTCCTACAATGAGCAGTTCTTC. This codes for CTSSQEFGLAGGLSYNEQFF.

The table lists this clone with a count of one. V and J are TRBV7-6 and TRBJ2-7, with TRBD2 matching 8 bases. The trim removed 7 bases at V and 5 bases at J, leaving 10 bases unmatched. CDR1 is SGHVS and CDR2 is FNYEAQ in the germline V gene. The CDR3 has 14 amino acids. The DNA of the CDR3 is TGTGCCAGCACCCCGAGCGGGGGTCCCAACGAGCAGTACTTC. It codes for CASTPSGGPNEQYF.

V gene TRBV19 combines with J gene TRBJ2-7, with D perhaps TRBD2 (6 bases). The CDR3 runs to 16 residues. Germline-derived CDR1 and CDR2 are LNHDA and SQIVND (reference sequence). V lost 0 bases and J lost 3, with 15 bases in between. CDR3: CASSIDLEQGLYEQYF. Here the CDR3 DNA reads TGTGCCAGTAGTATAGATTTAGAGCAGGGACTCTACGAGCAGTACTTC. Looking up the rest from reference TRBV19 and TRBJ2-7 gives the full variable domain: DGGITQSPKYLFRKEGQNVTLSCEQNLNHDAMYWYRQDPGQGLRLIYYSQIVNDFQKGDIAEGYSVSREKKESFPLTVTSAQKNPTAFYLCASSIDLEQGLYEQYFGPGTRLTVT.

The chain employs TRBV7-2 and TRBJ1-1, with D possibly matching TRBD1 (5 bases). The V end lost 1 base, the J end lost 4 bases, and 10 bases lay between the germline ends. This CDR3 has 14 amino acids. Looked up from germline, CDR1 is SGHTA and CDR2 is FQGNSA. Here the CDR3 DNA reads TGTGCCAGCAGCTTAGAATTTGGGGGCACTGAAGCTTTCTTT. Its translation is CASSLEFGGTEAFF.

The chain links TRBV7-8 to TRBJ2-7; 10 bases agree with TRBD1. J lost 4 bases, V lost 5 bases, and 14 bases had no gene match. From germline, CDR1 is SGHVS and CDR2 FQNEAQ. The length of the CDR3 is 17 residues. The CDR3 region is CASSEDPGQGNRYEQYF. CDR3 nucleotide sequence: TGTGCCAGCAGCGAAGATCCGGGACAGGGGAACCGGTACGAGCAGTACTTC.

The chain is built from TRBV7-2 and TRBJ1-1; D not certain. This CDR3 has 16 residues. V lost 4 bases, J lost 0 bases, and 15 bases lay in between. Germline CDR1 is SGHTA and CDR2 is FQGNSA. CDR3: CASSSSEIRLNTEAFF. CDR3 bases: TGTGCCAGCAGCTCATCCGAGATCAGGTTGAACACTGAAGCTTTCTTT.

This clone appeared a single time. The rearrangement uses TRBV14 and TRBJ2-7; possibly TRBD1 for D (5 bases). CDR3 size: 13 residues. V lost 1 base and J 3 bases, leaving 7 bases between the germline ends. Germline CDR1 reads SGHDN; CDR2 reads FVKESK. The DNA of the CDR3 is TGTGCCAGCAGCCAAGGTCAGGGCTACGAGCAGTACTTC. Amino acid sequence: CASSQGQGYEQYF.

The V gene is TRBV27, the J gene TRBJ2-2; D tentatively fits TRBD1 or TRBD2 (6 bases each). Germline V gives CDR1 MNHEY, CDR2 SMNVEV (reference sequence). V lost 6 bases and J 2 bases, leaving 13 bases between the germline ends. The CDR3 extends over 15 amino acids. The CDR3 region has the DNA TGTGCCAGCAGCCTGGGGGGACACAACACCGGGGAGCTGTTTTTT. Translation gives CASSLGGHNTGELFF.